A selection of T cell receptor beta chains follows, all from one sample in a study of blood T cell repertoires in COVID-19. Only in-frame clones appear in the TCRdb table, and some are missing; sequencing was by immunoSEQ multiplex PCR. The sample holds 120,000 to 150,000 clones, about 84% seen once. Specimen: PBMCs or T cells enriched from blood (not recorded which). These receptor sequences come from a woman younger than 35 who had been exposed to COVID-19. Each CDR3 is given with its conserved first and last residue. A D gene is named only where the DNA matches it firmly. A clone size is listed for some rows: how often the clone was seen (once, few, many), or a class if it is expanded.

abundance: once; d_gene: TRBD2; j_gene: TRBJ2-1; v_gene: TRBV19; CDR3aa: CASSMSGTSGSNEQFF; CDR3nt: TGTGCCAGTAGTATGTCCGGGACTAGCGGAAGCAATGAGCAGTTCTTC
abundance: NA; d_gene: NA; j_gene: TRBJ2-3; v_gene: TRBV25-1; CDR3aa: CASSGEQGTDTQYF; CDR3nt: TGTGCCAGCAGTGGCGAGCAGGGCACAGATACGCAGTATTTT
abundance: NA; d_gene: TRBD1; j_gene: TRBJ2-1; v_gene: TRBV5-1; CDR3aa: CASSLVGQGGNEQFF; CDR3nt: TGCGCCAGCAGCTTGGTGGGACAGGGTGGGAATGAGCAGTTCTTC
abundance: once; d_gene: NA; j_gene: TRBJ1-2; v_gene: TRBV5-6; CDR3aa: CASSLEMGRPNYGYTF; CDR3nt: TGTGCCAGCAGCTTGGAAATGGGCAGACCTAACTATGGCTACACCTTC
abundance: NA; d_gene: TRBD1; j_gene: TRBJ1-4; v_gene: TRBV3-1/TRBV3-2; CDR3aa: CASSLRHETGALTNEKLFF; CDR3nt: TGTGCCAGCAGCCTACGGCACGAGACAGGGGCGCTAACTAATGAAAAACTGTTTTTT
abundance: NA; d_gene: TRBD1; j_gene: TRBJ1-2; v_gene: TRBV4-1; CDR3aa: CASSQPSGTGGDYGYTF; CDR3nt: TGCGCCAGCAGCCAACCGTCAGGGACAGGCGGCGACTATGGCTACACCTTC
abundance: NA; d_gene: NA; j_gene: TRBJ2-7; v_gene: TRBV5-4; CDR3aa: CASSLASSSVGYEQYF; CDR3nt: TGTGCCAGCAGCTTGGCCAGCTCTAGCGTTGGATACGAGCAGTACTTC
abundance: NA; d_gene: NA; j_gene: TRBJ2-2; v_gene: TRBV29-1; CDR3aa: CAAAGRNTGELFF; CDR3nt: TGCGCAGCCGCCGGGAGGAACACCGGGGAGCTGTTTTTT
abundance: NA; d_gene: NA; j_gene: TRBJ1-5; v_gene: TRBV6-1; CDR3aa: CASSEGLVGNQPQHF; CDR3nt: TGTGCCAGCAGTGAAGGACTGGTGGGCAATCAGCCCCAGCATTTT
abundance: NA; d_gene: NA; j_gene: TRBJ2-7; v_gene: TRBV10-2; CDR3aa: CASSAAWGEGEQYF; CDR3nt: TGCGCCAGCAGTGCCGCATGGGGTGAGGGCGAGCAGTACTTC
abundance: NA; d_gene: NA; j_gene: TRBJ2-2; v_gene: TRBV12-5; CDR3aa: CASGTGMNTGELFF; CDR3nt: TGTGCTAGTGGCACAGGGATGAACACCGGGGAGCTGTTTTTT
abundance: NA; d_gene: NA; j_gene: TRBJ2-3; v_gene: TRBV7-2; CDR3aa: CASSLVWGGTDTQYF; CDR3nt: TGTGCCAGCAGCTTAGTCTGGGGGGGCACAGATACGCAGTATTTT
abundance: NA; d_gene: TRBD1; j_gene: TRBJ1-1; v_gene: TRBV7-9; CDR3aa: CASSTRTGGASIAEAFF; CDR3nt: TGTGCCAGCAGCACCCGGACAGGGGGCGCGTCTATCGCTGAAGCTTTCTTT
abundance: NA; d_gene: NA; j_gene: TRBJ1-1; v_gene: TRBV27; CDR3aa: CASSLRRGWDTEAFF; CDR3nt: TGTGCCAGCAGTTTAAGGAGGGGTTGGGACACTGAAGCTTTCTTT
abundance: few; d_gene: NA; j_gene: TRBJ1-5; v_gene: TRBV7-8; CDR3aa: CASSLARQSNQPQHF; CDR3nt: TGTGCCAGCAGCTTAGCGAGGCAGAGCAATCAGCCCCAGCATTTT
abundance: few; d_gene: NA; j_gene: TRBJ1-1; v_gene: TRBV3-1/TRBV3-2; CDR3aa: CASSPNTGVTEAFF; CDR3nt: TGTGCCAGCAGCCCCAACACGGGTGTCACTGAAGCTTTCTTT
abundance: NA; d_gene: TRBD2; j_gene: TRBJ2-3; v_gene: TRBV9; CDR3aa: CASSVATSGSGTDTQYF; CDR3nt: TGTGCCAGCAGCGTAGCGACTAGCGGGAGCGGCACAGATACGCAGTATTTT
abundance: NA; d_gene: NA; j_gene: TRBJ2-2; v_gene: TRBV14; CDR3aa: CASSQREGAAGELFF; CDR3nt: TGTGCCAGCAGCCAACGGGAGGGGGCAGCCGGGGAGCTGTTTTTT
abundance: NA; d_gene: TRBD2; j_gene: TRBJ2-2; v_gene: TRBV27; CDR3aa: CASSPLAGGHTGELFF; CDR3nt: TGTGCCAGCAGTCCCTTAGCGGGAGGGCACACCGGGGAGCTGTTTTTT
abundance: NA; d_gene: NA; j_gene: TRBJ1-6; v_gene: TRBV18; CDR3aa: CASSPTRQEGNSPLHF; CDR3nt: TGTGCCAGCTCACCGACGAGACAGGAAGGCAATTCACCCCTCCACTTT
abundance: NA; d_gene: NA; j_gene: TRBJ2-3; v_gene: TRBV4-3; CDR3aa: CASSQKGAVPDTQYF; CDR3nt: TGCGCCAGCAGCCAAAAAGGGGCTGTCCCGGATACGCAGTATTTT
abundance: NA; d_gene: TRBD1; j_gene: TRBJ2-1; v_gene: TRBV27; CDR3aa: CASSLTGGPVQFF; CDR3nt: TGTGCCAGCAGCCTAACAGGGGGACCGGTGCAGTTCTTC
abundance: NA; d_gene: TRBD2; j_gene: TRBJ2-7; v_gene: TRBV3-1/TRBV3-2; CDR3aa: CASSPGGSGQIYEQYF; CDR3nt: TGTGCCAGCAGCCCGGGCGGTAGCGGGCAAATCTACGAGCAGTACTTC
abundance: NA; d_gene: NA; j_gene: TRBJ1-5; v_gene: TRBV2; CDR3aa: CASSGMTASIGGQPQHF; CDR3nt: TGTGCCAGCAGTGGGATGACTGCGAGCATAGGGGGTCAGCCCCAGCATTTT
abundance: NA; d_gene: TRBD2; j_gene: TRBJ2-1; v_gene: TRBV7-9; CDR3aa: CASSYVPGLDVPEQFF; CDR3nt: TGTGCCAGCAGCTACGTACCGGGACTAGATGTTCCTGAGCAGTTCTTC